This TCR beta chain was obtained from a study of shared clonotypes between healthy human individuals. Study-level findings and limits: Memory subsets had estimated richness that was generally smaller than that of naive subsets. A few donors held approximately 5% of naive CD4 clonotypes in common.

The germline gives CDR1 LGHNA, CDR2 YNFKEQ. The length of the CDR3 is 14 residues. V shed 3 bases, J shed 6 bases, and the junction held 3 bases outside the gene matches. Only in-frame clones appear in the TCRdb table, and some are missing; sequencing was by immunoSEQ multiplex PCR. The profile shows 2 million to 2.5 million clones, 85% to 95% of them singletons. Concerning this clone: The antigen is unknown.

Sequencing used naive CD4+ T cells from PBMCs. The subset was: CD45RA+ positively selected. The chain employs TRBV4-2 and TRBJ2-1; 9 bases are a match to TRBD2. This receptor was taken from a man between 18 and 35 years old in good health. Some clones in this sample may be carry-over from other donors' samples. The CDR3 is CASSQDSGSNEQFF. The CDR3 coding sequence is TGTGCCAGCAGCCAGGATAGCGGGAGCAATGAGCAGTTCTTC.